The 15 T cell receptor beta chains given below trace back to one sample, sequenced in a study of metastatic and nonmetastatic thyroid tumors. No patient had received any treatment before thyroid surgery. TCRdb re-called the PCR reads through MiXCR. The sample lists fewer than 40,000 clones, roughly 33% occurring once. The source material was tumor tissue. Receptors were obtained from a female donor with papillary thyroid cancer or a benign thyroid nodule (not recorded which). Some clones in this sample may be carry-over from other donors' samples.

The chain is built from TRBV6-1 and TRBJ2-3; D may be TRBD2 (6 bases). CDR3 length equals 15 residues. Germline V gene data show CDR1 as MNHNS and CDR2 as SASEGT. The germline V and J ends were trimmed by 8 bases and 0 bases, with 15 bases remaining between them. The CDR3 here is CASPVAGLSTDTQYF. In nucleotides, the CDR3 is TGTGCCAGCCCTGTGGCGGGACTTAGCACAGATACGCAGTATTTT.

This sequence joins TRBV15 and TRBJ2-7, with a possible D match to TRBD2 (5 bases). Trimming removed 1 base from V and 9 bases from J, with 16 bases in between. This CDR3 comprises 14 residues. Germline assignment: CDR1 LNHNV and CDR2 YYDKDF (reference sequence). The CDR3 reads CATSRAREALTQYF. The CDR3 nucleotides read TGTGCCACCAGCAGAGCCCGGGAAGCTTTGACGCAGTACTTC.

This clone came up a few times. This sequence joins TRBV7-6 and TRBJ2-7; D unclear. The CDR3 totals 14 residues. Per the germline V gene, CDR1 is SGHVS and CDR2 is FNYEAQ. Trimming took off 5 bases at V and 3 bases at J, with 14 bases between the two ends. The CDR3 loop is CASSVGQGNYEQYF. CDR3 sequence (DNA): TGTGCCAGCAGCGTTGGCCAAGGAAACTACGAGCAGTACTTC.

The chain employs TRBV18 and TRBJ2-7; D is ambiguous. The CDR3 sequence is 13 residues long. The germline gives CDR1 KGHSH, CDR2 LQKENI. The germline V and J ends were trimmed by 2 bases and 6 bases, with 11 bases remaining between them. CDR3 DNA: TGTGCCAGCTCACCATTGGAAAACTCCGAGCAGTACTTC. Its protein product is CASSPLENSEQYF.

V is TRBV12-5 and J is TRBJ2-7, with TRBD1 identical over 9 bases. In germline, CDR1 is LGHNT, CDR2 FRNRAP. This CDR3 contains 15 residues. The J segment lost 5 bases and the V segment lost 5 bases, leaving 10 bases of the junction unmatched. The DNA of the CDR3 is TGTGCTAGTGGTCGCCCCGGGACAGGGCCCAACGAGCAGTACTTC. The encoded protein is CASGRPGTGPNEQYF. Drawing the rest from reference TRBV12-5 and TRBJ2-7, the complete variable domain is DARVTQTPRHKVTEMGQEVTMRCQPILGHNTVFWYRQTMMQGLELLAYFRNRAPLDDSGMPKDRFSAEMPDATLATLKIQPSEPRDSAVYFCASGRPGTGPNEQYFGPGTRLTVT.

This clone was found a few times. V usage is TRBV6-5 and J usage is TRBJ2-1; D gene uncertain. Germline V gives CDR1 MNHEY, CDR2 SVGAGI. V gave up 2 bases and J gave up 6 bases, with 20 bases separating them. The CDR3 totals 17 residues. CDR3 nucleotides: TGTGCCAGCAGTTACGCTTCGTCCTACTCAATGATCAATGAGCAGTTCTTC. It translates to CASSYASSYSMINEQFF.

The gene calls are TRBV28 and TRBJ1-1; 8 nucleotides agree with TRBD1. Germline loops: CDR1 MDHEN, CDR2 SYDVKM. The CDR3 sequence is 14 residues long. V was clipped by 2 bases and J by 8 bases; unmatched bases: 7. This CDR3 is CASSLRGQGREAFF. The CDR3 DNA sequence: TGTGCCAGCAGTTTACGCGGACAGGGTCGAGAAGCTTTCTTT.

The chain carries TRBV7-2 and TRBJ1-6; tentative D call: TRBD1 (6 bases). The germline gives CDR1 SGHTA, CDR2 FQGNSA. This CDR3 comprises 15 residues. Trimming took off 3 bases at V and 6 bases at J, with 12 bases between the two ends. CDR3 nucleotides: TGTGCCAGCAGCTTTGAGGCAGGGGTTAATTCACCCCTCCACTTT. As protein: CASSFEAGVNSPLHF.

This clone was detected only a few times. The rearrangement joins TRBV10-1 to TRBJ2-1; D is undetermined. Trimming shortened V by 2 bases and J by 0 bases, and 11 bases separated the two germline ends. Germline-derived CDR1 and CDR2 are WNHNN and SYGVQD (reference sequence). This CDR3 comprises 16 residues. The CDR3 region has the DNA TGCGCCAGCAGTGAGGATAGCCGTAGCTCCTACAATGAGCAGTTCTTC. Translation gives CASSEDSRSSYNEQFF.

V is TRBV5-1 and J is TRBJ2-7; D is possibly TRBD2 (6 bases). This CDR3 contains 14 residues. Trimming left V 6 bases short and J 3 bases short, with 16 bases between. Germline-derived CDR1 and CDR2 are SGHRS and YFSETQ. CDR3 in amino acids: CASTAGTADYEQYF. In DNA form, the CDR3 reads TGCGCCAGCACTGCGGGGACGGCTGACTACGAGCAGTACTTC.

The V call is TRBV2, the J call TRBJ2-7; 9 bases match TRBD1. V gave up 6 bases and J gave up 3 bases; unmatched junction bases: 9. The germline V gene encodes CDR1 SNHLY and CDR2 FYNNEI. The CDR3 has 15 amino acids. The DNA for the CDR3 is TGTGCCAGCAGCGCCTCCCCGGGACAGGGCTACGAGCAGTACTTC. Translation: CASSASPGQGYEQYF. Based on the CDR3 plus reference TRBV2 and TRBJ2-7, the full variable domain is EPEVTQTPSHQVTQMGQEVILRCVPISNHLYFYWYRQILGQKVEFLVSFYNNEISEKSEIFDDQFSVERPDGSNFTLKIRSTKLEDSAMYFCASSASPGQGYEQYFGPGTRLTVT.

The CDR3 nucleotides are TGTGCCAGCAGTGCTAGCGGGGGGCCAGATACGCAGTATTTT. This codes for CASSASGGPDTQYF. V and J are TRBV6-4 and TRBJ2-3; 11 bases match TRBD2. CDR1 MRHNA and CDR2 SNTAGT come from the germline V gene. CDR3 length: 14 amino acids. V gave up 4 bases and J gave up 4 bases; unmatched junction bases: 1.

V gene TRBV20-1 combines with J gene TRBJ1-5; D is possibly TRBD1 (5 bases). CDR3 length equals 13 residues. Germline V gene lookup returns CDR1 DFQATT and CDR2 SNEGSKA (reference sequence). Trimming took 6 bases from V and 0 from J, leaving 9 bases between them. The CDR3 DNA follows: TGCAGTGCGTGGACACCTAGCAATCAGCCCCAGCATTTT. Translation gives CSAWTPSNQPQHF.

V usage is TRBV11-1 and J usage is TRBJ2-1; D is undetermined. The CDR3 covers 15 residues. Germline CDR1 SGHAT, CDR2 FQDESV (reference sequence). Trimming shortened V by 0 bases and J by 2 bases, and 8 bases separated the two germline ends. The CDR3 nucleotides are TGTGCCAGCAGCTTAGCGGTCTTCACCTACAATGAGCAGTTCTTC. Protein: CASSLAVFTYNEQFF.

The J gene is TRBJ1-4, the V gene TRBV30; maybe TRBD1 (5 bases). Deletions cut 1 base from V and 8 bases from J, with 14 bases between. CDR1 and CDR2 (germline): GTSNPN, SVGIG (reference sequence). The CDR3 is made up of 14 amino acids. CDR3 residues: CAWSGDPEGEKLFF. CDR3 DNA: TGTGCCTGGAGTGGGGACCCCGAGGGGGAAAAACTGTTTTTT.